One and the same sample provided the 30 T cell receptor beta chains below, sequenced in a study of blood T cell repertoires in COVID-19. Sequencing used immunoSEQ multiplex PCR; TCRdb keeps in-frame clones, though not all of them. The table shows about 150,000 clones, with 83% occurring only once. Sequenced: peripheral blood. These receptor sequences come from a woman aged 55 to 70 with COVID-19, enrolled during active disease.

The chain combines TRBV5-4 with TRBJ2-7, with TRBD1 as a possible D gene (6 bases). The germline V gene has CDR1 SGHNT and CDR2 YYREEE (reference sequence). V lost 2 bases and J lost 1, with 13 bases in between. The CDR3 has 15 residues. The CDR3 DNA sequence: TGTGCCAGCAGCTTTTCTGGGACACTTTCCTACGAGCAGTACTTC. This encodes CASSFSGTLSYEQYF.

This clone was observed a handful of times. V gene TRBV6-5 combines with J gene TRBJ1-4; the D is unclear. Between the trimmed V and J ends, which lost 6 bases and 5 bases, there was a span of 13 bases. The V gene's germline CDR1 is MNHEY and CDR2 SVGAGI. The CDR3 is 14 amino acids. CDR3 in DNA: TGTGCCAGCAGCCTGGACTGGCTAAATGAAAAACTGTTTTTT. Translation: CASSLDWLNEKLFF.

This clone was seen a single time. The chain joins TRBV12-5 to TRBJ2-7; 9 bases agree with TRBD1. The CDR3 consists of 16 residues. The V gene end was trimmed by 1 base and the J gene end by 2 bases; junction bases not matched to a gene: 6. The V gene's germline CDR1 is LGHNT and CDR2 FRNRAP. The CDR3 DNA is TGTGCTAGTGGTTTGGCAACGACAGGGGGACCCTACGAGCAGTACTTC. As protein: CASGLATTGGPYEQYF.

The V and J genes are TRBV5-1 and TRBJ1-2; TRBD1 matches 8 bases. The trim removed 6 bases at V and 8 bases at J, leaving 18 bases unmatched. The V gene's germline CDR1 is SGHRS and CDR2 YFSETQ. The CDR3 sequence is 16 residues long. The CDR3 DNA reads as TGCGCCAGCAAGGCCGGGACAGGTAACCTTCGTGGGGGCTACACCTTC. Amino acid sequence: CASKAGTGNLRGGYTF.

V usage is TRBV19 and J usage is TRBJ1-5, with 10 positions matching TRBD1. V lost 5 bases and J lost 0; bases outside the gene matches: 7. CDR3 length: 17 residues. Germline values: CDR1 LNHDA, CDR2 SQIVND (reference sequence). CDR3 bases: TGTGCCAGTAGTGCCCGACGGGACAGGGGTAGCAATCAGCCCCAGCATTTT. Its protein product is CASSARRDRGSNQPQHF.

This clone was seen just once. The J gene is TRBJ2-2, the V gene TRBV7-9, with unresolved D. Germline lookup yields CDR1 SEHNR and CDR2 FQNEAQ (reference sequence). V was trimmed by 3 bases and J by 3 bases, leaving 8 bases between them. The CDR3 has 14 amino acids. As DNA, the CDR3 is TGTGCCAGCAGCTTCCGGTCGGACACCGGGGAGCTGTTTTTT. Translated, it gives CASSFRSDTGELFF.

The V call is TRBV30, the J call TRBJ1-4; D remains unclear. CDR3 size: 14 residues. V lost 3 bases and J 4 bases, leaving 12 bases between the germline ends. Germline CDR1 and CDR2: GTSNPN and SVGIG (reference sequence). Here the CDR3 DNA reads TGTGCCTGGAGGGGTAAAACAGTTAATGAAAAACTGTTTTTT. This codes for CAWRGKTVNEKLFF. Using reference TRBV30 and TRBJ1-4 for the parts outside the CDR3, the full variable domain is SQTIHQWPATLVQPVGSPLSLECTVEGTSNPNLYWYRQAAGRGLQLLFYSVGIGQISSEVPQNLSASRPQDRQFILSSKKLLLSDSGFYLCAWRGKTVNEKLFFGSGTQLSVL.

This chain uses TRBV9 with TRBJ1-4; D not resolved. CDR3 size: 16 residues. The V gene lost 4 bases and the J gene lost 0 bases, with 13 bases spanning the gap. CDR1 and CDR2 (germline): SGDLS, YYNGEE. CDR3 amino acids: CASSPERASTNEKLFF. As DNA, the CDR3 is TGTGCCAGCAGCCCGGAGCGGGCCTCAACTAATGAAAAACTGTTTTTT.

The chain employs TRBV19 and TRBJ2-5; TRBD2 agrees at 15 bases. Germline V gene data show CDR1 as LNHDA and CDR2 as SQIVND (reference sequence). The CDR3 runs to 16 residues. The junction had 6 bases not matched to a gene; V was cut back by 5 bases and J by 5 bases. The CDR3 protein is CASSPPGLAGGETQYF. The CDR3 DNA sequence: TGTGCCAGTAGTCCCCCGGGACTAGCGGGAGGTGAGACCCAGTACTTC.

V and J are TRBV10-1 and TRBJ1-2; 8 nucleotides match TRBD1. Germline loops: CDR1 WNHNN, CDR2 SYGVQD (reference sequence). The CDR3 length is 14 residues. The ends lost 4 bases at V and 4 bases at J; junction bases unmatched: 5. The CDR3 is CASSADRVGYGYTF. CDR3 DNA: TGCGCCAGCAGTGCGGACAGGGTCGGCTATGGCTACACCTTC.

The chain couples TRBV6-1 to TRBJ1-6; tentative D call: TRBD1 (5 bases). The CDR3 runs to 15 residues. Germline CDR1 reads MNHNS; CDR2 reads SASEGT. With 2 bases removed from V and 3 bases from J, the gap between germline ends came to 8 bases. The CDR3 is CASSESGVYNSPLHF. The DNA for the CDR3 is TGTGCCAGCAGTGAATCGGGGGTCTATAATTCACCCCTCCACTTT.

Here the CDR3 reads CASSLLDRLNTEAFF. CDR3 nucleotide sequence: TGCGCCAGCAGCCTTCTGGACAGGCTGAACACTGAAGCTTTCTTT. This chain connects TRBV4-1 to TRBJ1-1, with 7 bases lining up with TRBD1. The CDR3 spans 15 residues. The J segment lost 0 bases and the V segment lost 4 bases, leaving 5 bases of the junction unmatched. Germline V lookup: CDR1 MGHRA, CDR2 YSYEKL.

The chain uses TRBV12-3 or TRBV12-4 and TRBJ1-4; D gene ambiguous. The CDR3 sequence is 13 residues long. V was pared by 4 bases and J by 8 bases, with 11 bases between. The CDR3 region has the DNA TGTGCCAGCAGTTCCAGGAATTCGGAAAAACTGTTTTTT. This codes for CASSSRNSEKLFF.

This chain links TRBV19 with TRBJ1-2; 7 bases align to TRBD1. V lost 5 bases, J lost 4 bases, and 7 bases stayed unmatched. Per germline, CDR1 LNHDA and CDR2 SQIVND (reference sequence). This CDR3 is built from 14 residues. The DNA of the CDR3 is TGTGCCAGTAGTCCGACAGGGTCCCTCTATGGCTACACCTTC. It is translated as CASSPTGSLYGYTF. The full variable domain, rest sourced from reference TRBV19 and TRBJ1-2, is DGGITQSPKYLFRKEGQNVTLSCEQNLNHDAMYWYRQDPGQGLRLIYYSQIVNDFQKGDIAEGYSVSREKKESFPLTVTSAQKNPTAFYLCASSPTGSLYGYTFGSGTRLTVV.

V usage is TRBV5-1 and J usage is TRBJ2-1; 7 nucleotides match TRBD1. Germline CDR1 and CDR2: SGHRS and YFSETQ. Trimming cost V 0 bases and J 6 bases; bases outside gene matches: 6. The CDR3 totals 15 residues. This CDR3 is CASSLGGTVFNEQFF. As DNA, the CDR3 is TGCGCCAGCAGCTTGGGGGGGACAGTATTCAATGAGCAGTTCTTC.

This chain connects TRBV24-1 to TRBJ2-3; 8 bases match TRBD1. The CDR3 loop spans 14 amino acids. V was pared by 5 bases and J by 1 base, with 1 base of the junction left unmatched. Germline V gives CDR1 KGHDR, CDR2 SFDVKD. CDR3 DNA: TGTGCCACCAGTGCCAGGGGGCGCACAGATACGCAGTATTTT. It codes for CATSARGRTDTQYF.

Only a few counts were recorded for this clone. This rearrangement joins TRBV21-1 to TRBJ2-5; TRBD2, the table's D call, was not compared with the DNA. TRBV21-1 is described as a pseudogene. CDR3 length: 17 amino acids. CDR3 nucleotide sequence: TGTGCCAGCAGCAAAGCGGGGGGAGCATACTGCGGAAAGACCCAGTACTTC. Residues: CASSKAGGAYCGKTQYF.

V and J are TRBV2 and TRBJ2-1; a weak D match, TRBD2 (5 bases). Germline loops: CDR1 SNHLY, CDR2 FYNNEI. V was clipped by 6 bases and J by 10 bases, with 10 bases between them. The CDR3 runs to 11 residues. As DNA, the CDR3 is TGTGCCAGCAGGGACTGGCAAGAGCAGTTCTTC. Translated, it gives CASRDWQEQFF.

The gene calls are TRBV9 and TRBJ1-1; 11 nucleotides line up with TRBD1. V lost 4 bases, J lost 1 base, and 9 bases stayed unmatched. The CDR3 contains 17 residues. Per the germline V gene, CDR1 is SGDLS and CDR2 is YYNGEE. The CDR3 DNA reads as TGTGCCAGCAGCCGCCTGGACAGGGGGCTTTCGAACACTGAAGCTTTCTTT. Translation gives CASSRLDRGLSNTEAFF.

The table lists this clone with a count of one. The V gene is TRBV19, the J gene TRBJ2-1; TRBD2 agrees at 9 bases. Unmatched junction bases numbered 14, after V lost 7 bases and J lost 10 bases. The V gene's germline CDR1 is LNHDA and CDR2 SQIVND (reference sequence). This CDR3 spans 15 amino acids. The CDR3 sequence is CASTFRTSASKEQFF. CDR3 bases: TGTGCCAGTACCTTTAGGACTAGCGCATCGAAAGAGCAGTTCTTC.

The V call is TRBV6-5, the J call TRBJ1-4; unclear D gene. The ends were cut back, 6 bases at V and 0 bases at J, with 11 bases in the middle. In germline, CDR1 is MNHEY, CDR2 SVGAGI. The CDR3 contains 15 residues. CDR3 sequence: CASRPPSATNEKLFF. The CDR3 nucleotides are TGTGCCAGCAGGCCTCCCTCGGCAACTAATGAAAAACTGTTTTTT.

V usage is TRBV7-9 and J usage is TRBJ1-2; possibly TRBD1 for D (5 bases). Germline loops: CDR1 SEHNR, CDR2 FQNEAQ (reference sequence). V was clipped by 5 bases and J by 4 bases, with 17 bases between them. The CDR3 has 15 residues. The CDR3: CASSRQSHLSYGYTF. CDR3 in DNA: TGTGCCAGCAGCCGACAGTCCCACTTGTCCTATGGCTACACCTTC.

The rearrangement joins TRBV5-5 to TRBJ1-2, with 7 bases fitting TRBD1. The CDR3 loop spans 13 amino acids. V lost 2 bases to trimming and J lost 7 bases; unmatched junction nucleotides: 5. Per germline, CDR1 SGHKS and CDR2 YYEKEE (reference sequence). In DNA form, the CDR3 reads TGTGCCAGCAGCTTTCGACAGGGCGGTGGCTACACCTTC. Translating it yields CASSFRQGGGYTF. Full variable domain (outside the CDR3, taken from reference TRBV5-5 and TRBJ1-2): DAGVTQSPTHLIKTRGQQVTLRCSPISGHKSVSWYQQVLGQGPQFIFQYYEKEERGRGNFPDRFSARQFPNYSSELNVNALLLGDSALYLCASSFRQGGGYTFGSGTRLTVV.

The V and J genes are TRBV27 and TRBJ2-7; tentatively, D is TRBD2 (6 bases). CDR3 length equals 14 residues. Trimming cost V 6 bases and J 3 bases, with 15 bases left between them. CDR1 and CDR2 from the germline V gene are MNHEY and SMNVEV (reference sequence). Here the CDR3 reads CASRELASFYEQYF. CDR3 sequence (DNA): TGTGCCAGCAGAGAACTAGCATCTTTCTACGAGCAGTACTTC.

The J gene is TRBJ1-5, the V gene TRBV28, with 8 bases lining up with TRBD1. Germline V gene sequence: CDR1 MDHEN, CDR2 SYDVKM. The CDR3 runs to 15 residues. V was clipped by 5 bases and J by 5 bases; unmatched bases: 8. The CDR3, as DNA: TGTGCCAGCAGTCCTCAGGACAGGGTCGATCAGCCCCAGCATTTT. It codes for CASSPQDRVDQPQHF.

This clone was observed a single time. The rearrangement links TRBV4-1 to TRBJ2-3; TRBD1 matches at 9 bases. The CDR3 totals 19 residues. Germline CDR1 MGHRA, CDR2 YSYEKL. V lost 2 bases, J lost 2 bases, and 14 bases stayed unmatched. Here the CDR3 reads CASSQSPGTGRGPTDTQYF. The DNA for the CDR3 is TGCGCCAGCAGCCAAAGTCCCGGGACAGGGAGGGGCCCCACAGATACGCAGTATTTT.

This clone has more than one count but fewer than ten. This rearrangement joins TRBV5-8 to TRBJ1-1, with D perhaps TRBD1 (6 bases). Trimming cost V 8 bases and J 3 bases, with 8 bases left between them. This CDR3 is 11 amino acids long. CDR1 and CDR2 (germline): SGHTS, YDEGEE. This CDR3 reads CASRGYTEAFF. CDR3 sequence (DNA): TGTGCCAGTAGGGGGTACACTGAAGCTTTCTTT.

The V call is TRBV3-1 (or the pseudogene TRBV3-2), the J call TRBJ2-1, with TRBD2 matching 7 bases. CDR1 LGHDT and CDR2 YNNKEL come from the germline V gene (reference sequence). The junction had 3 bases not matched to a gene; V was cut back by 0 bases and J by 4 bases. The CDR3 is 15 residues long. CDR3 nucleotide sequence: TGTGCCAGCAGCCAAGATACTAGCGCATACAATGAGCAGTTCTTC. It yields the protein CASSQDTSAYNEQFF.

V and J are TRBV2 and TRBJ1-2; TRBD1 agrees at 12 bases. CDR3 length: 14 residues. CDR1 and CDR2 from the germline V gene are SNHLY and FYNNEI. V shed 7 bases, J shed 6 bases, and the junction held 6 bases outside the gene matches. The CDR3 bases are TGTGCCAGCACCATCGGGACAGGGGGCGATGGCTACACCTTC. This codes for CASTIGTGGDGYTF.

The sample holds a few counts of this clone. The chain has TRBV18 and TRBJ1-3; D is undetermined. Trimming took 4 bases from V and 2 from J, leaving 9 bases between them. Germline lookup yields CDR1 KGHSH and CDR2 LQKENI. The length of the CDR3 is 14 residues. The DNA for the CDR3 is TGTGCCAGCTCACGTTTAGAGGCTGGAAACACCATATATTTT. Translating gives CASSRLEAGNTIYF. The variable domain in full, with the rest retrieved from reference TRBV18 and TRBJ1-3, is NAGVMQNPRHLVRRRGQEARLRCSPMKGHSHVYWYRQLPEEGLKFMVYLQKENIIDESGMPKERFSAEFPKEGPSILRIQQVVRGDSAAYFCASSRLEAGNTIYFGEGSWLTVV.